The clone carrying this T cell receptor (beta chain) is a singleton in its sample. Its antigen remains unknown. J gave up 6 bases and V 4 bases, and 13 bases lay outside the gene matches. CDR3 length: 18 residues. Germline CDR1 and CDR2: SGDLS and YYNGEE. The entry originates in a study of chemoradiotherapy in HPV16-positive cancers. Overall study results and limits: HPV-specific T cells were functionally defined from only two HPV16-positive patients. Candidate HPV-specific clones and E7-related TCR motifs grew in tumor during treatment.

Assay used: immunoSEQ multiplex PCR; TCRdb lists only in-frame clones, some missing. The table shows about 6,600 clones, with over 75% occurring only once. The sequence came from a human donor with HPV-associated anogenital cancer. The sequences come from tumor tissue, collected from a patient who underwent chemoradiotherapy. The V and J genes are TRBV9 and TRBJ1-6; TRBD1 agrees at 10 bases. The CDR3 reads CASSLGTGAGSSNSPLHF. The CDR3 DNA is TGTGCCAGCAGCCTCGGGACAGGGGCTGGAAGTAGTAATTCACCCCTCCACTTT. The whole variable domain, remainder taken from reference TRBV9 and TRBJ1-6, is DSGVTQTPKHLITATGQRVTLRCSPRSGDLSVYWYQQSLDQGLQFLIQYYNGEERAKGNILERFSAQQFPDLHSELNLSSLELGDSALYFCASSLGTGAGSSNSPLHFGNGTRLTVT.